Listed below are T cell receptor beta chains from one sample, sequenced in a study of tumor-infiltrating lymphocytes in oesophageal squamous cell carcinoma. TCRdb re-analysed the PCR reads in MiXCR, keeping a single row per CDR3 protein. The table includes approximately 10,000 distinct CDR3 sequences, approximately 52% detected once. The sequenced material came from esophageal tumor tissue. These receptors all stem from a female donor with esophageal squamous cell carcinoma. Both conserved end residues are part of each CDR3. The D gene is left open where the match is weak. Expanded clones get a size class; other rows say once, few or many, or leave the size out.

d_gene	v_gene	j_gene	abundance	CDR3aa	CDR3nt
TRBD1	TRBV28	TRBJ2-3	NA	CASSRDRGWTDTQYF	TGTGCCAGCAGTCGGGACAGGGGTTGGACAGATACGCAGTATTTT
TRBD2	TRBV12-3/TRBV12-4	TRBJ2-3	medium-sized	CASRLGLAGYTDTQYF	TGTGCCAGCAGACTAGGACTAGCGGGATACACAGATACGCAGTATTTT
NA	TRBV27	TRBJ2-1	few	CASRIYHEQFF	TGTGCCAGCAGGATTTACCATGAGCAGTTCTTC
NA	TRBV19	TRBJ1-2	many	CASSDGGGYTF	TGTGCCAGTAGTGATGGGGGTGGCTACACCTTC
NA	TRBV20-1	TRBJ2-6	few	CSANHRAGANVLTF	TGCAGTGCTAATCACAGGGCCGGGGCCAACGTCCTGACTTTC
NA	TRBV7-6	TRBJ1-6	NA	CASSLASGRGSPLHF	TGTGCCAGCAGCTTAGCGTCAGGGAGGGGTTCACCCCTCCACTTT
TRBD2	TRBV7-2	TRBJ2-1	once	CASSLDGASGGHNEQFF	TGTGCCAGCAGCTTAGACGGTGCTAGCGGGGGACACAATGAGCAGTTCTTC
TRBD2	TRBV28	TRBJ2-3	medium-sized	CASSLWASGDGTDTQYF	TGTGCCAGCAGTTTATGGGCTAGCGGGGATGGCACAGATACGCAGTATTTT
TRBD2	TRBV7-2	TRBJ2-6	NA	CASSQGLAGGAGANVLTF	TGTGCCAGCAGCCAGGGACTAGCGGGGGGCGCTGGGGCCAACGTCCTGACTTTC
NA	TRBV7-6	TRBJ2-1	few	CASSSFRGSNEQFF	TGTGCCAGCAGCTCTTTTCGGGGGAGTAATGAGCAGTTCTTC
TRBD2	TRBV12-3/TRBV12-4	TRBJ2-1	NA	CASSRREENNEQFF	TGTGCCAGCAGTAGGCGGGAGGAAAACAATGAGCAGTTCTTC
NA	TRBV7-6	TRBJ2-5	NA	CASSSTGETQYF	TGTGCCAGCAGCTCTACCGGGGAGACCCAGTACTTC
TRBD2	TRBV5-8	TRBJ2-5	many	CASSSGLAASQETQYF	TGTGCCAGCAGCTCCGGACTAGCGGCATCTCAAGAGACCCAGTACTTC
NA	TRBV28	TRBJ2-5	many	CASTSLAGQETQYF	TGTGCCAGCACCTCCCTGGCAGGGCAAGAGACCCAGTACTTC
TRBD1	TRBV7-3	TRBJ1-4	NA	CASRSGTVNEKLFF	TGTGCCAGCAGATCCGGGACAGTCAATGAAAAACTGTTTTTT
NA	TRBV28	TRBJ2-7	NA	CASSLASAAEQYF	TGTGCCAGCAGTTTAGCTTCAGCGGCCGAGCAGTACTTC
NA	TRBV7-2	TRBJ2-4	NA	CASSLQVEQYF	TGTGCCAGCAGCTTACAGGTAGAGCAGTACTTC
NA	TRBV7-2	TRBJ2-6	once	CASSLVSGANVLTF	TGTGCCAGCAGCTTAGTTTCCGGGGCCAACGTCCTGACTTTC
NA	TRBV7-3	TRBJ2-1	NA	CASSRTGLPPDNEQFF	TGTGCCAGCAGTCGAACGGGACTCCCGCCCGACAATGAGCAGTTCTTC
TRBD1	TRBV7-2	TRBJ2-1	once	CASSLAGTDYNEQFF	TGTGCCAGCAGCTTAGCGGGGACAGATTACAATGAGCAGTTCTTC
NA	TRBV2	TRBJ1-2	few	CASMAGANYGYTF	TGTGCCAGCATGGCAGGAGCTAACTATGGCTACACCTTC
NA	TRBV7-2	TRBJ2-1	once	CASSAYGSYNEQFF	TGTGCCAGCAGCGCATACGGATCCTACAATGAGCAGTTCTTC
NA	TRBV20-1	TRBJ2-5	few	CSARDWTGYNSPLHF	TGCAGTGCTAGGGACTGGACGGGATATAATTCACCCCTCCACTTC
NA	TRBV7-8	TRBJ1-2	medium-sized	CASSLPGFSGGYTF	TGTGCCAGCAGCTTGCCAGGGTTCAGCGGTGGCTACACCTTC
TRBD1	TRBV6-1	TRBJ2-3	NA	CASSHGTGTDTQYF	TGTGCCAGCAGCCACGGGACAGGCACAGATACGCAGTATTTT
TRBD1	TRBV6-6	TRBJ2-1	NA	CASSYSGQGLQFF	TGTGCCAGCAGTTACTCCGGACAGGGGCTTCAGTTCTTC
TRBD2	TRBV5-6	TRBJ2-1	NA	CASSLGAGGTYNEQFF	TGTGCCAGCAGCTTAGGAGCGGGGGGGACCTACAATGAGCAGTTCTTC
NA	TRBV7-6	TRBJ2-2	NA	CASSSMVTGKLFF	TGTGCCAGCAGCTCAATGGTGACCGGGAAGCTGTTTTTT
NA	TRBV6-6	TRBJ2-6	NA	CASSYSRSFRSGANVLTF	TGTGCCAGCAGTTACTCGAGGTCGTTCCGCTCTGGGGCCAACGTCCTGACTTTC
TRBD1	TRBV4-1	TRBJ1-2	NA	CASSQEMRQGTYGYTF	TGCGCCAGCAGCCAAGAAATGCGACAGGGCACATATGGCTACACCTTC
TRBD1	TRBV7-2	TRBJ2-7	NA	CASSESGQASYEQYF	TGTGCCAGCAGCGAATCGGGACAGGCTTCCTACGAGCAGTACTTC
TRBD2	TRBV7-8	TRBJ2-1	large	CASSFTSGRYNEQFF	TGTGCCAGCAGCTTTACTAGCGGGAGATACAATGAGCAGTTCTTC
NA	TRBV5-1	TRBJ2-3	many	CASSFYGRPAGTDTQYF	TGCGCCAGCAGCTTTTATGGACGCCCAGCGGGCACAGATACGCAGTATTTT
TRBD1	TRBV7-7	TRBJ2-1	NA	CASSLTGGRGNEQFF	TGTGCTAGCAGCTTAACAGGGGGCCGGGGCAATGAGCAGTTCTTC
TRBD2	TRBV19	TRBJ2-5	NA	CASSIGDSGRSLNEQYF	TGTGCCAGTAGTATAGGTGATAGCGGGAGAAGTCTCAATGAGCAGTACTTC
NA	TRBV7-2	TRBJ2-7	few	CASSSDSSYEQYF	TGTGCCAGCAGCTCGGACAGTTCCTACGAGCAGTACTTC
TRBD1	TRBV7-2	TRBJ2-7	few	CASSRGQTYEQYF	TGTGCCAGCAGCCGGGGACAGACCTACGAGCAGTACTTC
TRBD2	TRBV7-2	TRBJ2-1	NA	CASSYKREGRYEQFF	TGTGCCAGCAGCTACAAGCGGGAGGGCCGTTATGAGCAGTTCTTC
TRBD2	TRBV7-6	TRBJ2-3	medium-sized	CASSPLAGGMSTDTQYF	TGTGCCAGCAGCCCACTAGCGGGGGGGATGAGCACAGATACGCAGTATTTT
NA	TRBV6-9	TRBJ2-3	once	CASTRDSTDTQYF	TGTGCCAGCACCCGGGACTCGACAGATACGCAGTATTTT
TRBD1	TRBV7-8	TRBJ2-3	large	CASSLGPRGQGDTQYF	TGTGCCAGCAGCTTAGGGCCCAGGGGGCAGGGAGATACGCAGTATTTT
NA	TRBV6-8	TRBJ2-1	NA	CASSYPWTNEQFF	TGTGCCAGCAGTTACCCATGGACAAATGAGCAGTTCTTC